The next 21 T cell receptor beta chains were all read from a single sample in a study of cytomegalovirus exposure and HLA in healthy donors (dated by TCRdb to 2017 to 2019). The library was built by means of the immunoSEQ multiplex PCR assay. A mixture of 60 forward primers for TCR Vbeta segments and 13 reverse primers for TCR Jbeta segments was used in the multiplex PCR. Entries here come from immuneACCESS through TCRdb and include only in-frame sequences with V and J called. Some clones fail to appear in such tables; in the studies checked, an unresolved V gene covers under half of the shortfall, and the cause of the remainder is unknown. The sample includes around 200,000 clones, with about 70% observed a single time. The ten largest make up 2.5% to 3% of the sample. The sample was PBMCs. The receptors stem from a man aged 40-49 years in good health and CMV-seropositive.

This clone was seen once. The chain uses TRBV27 and TRBJ2-7; 10 positions agree with TRBD1. The CDR3 sequence is 13 residues long. The V gene's germline CDR1 is MNHEY and CDR2 SMNVEV (reference sequence). V trimming: 5 bases; J trimming: 6 bases; junction bases outside the gene matches: 4. CDR3 nucleotides: TGTGCCAGCAGTGGACAGGGGGACGGCGAGCAGTACTTC. It specifies CASSGQGDGEQYF.

The genes are TRBV5-4 and TRBJ1-2, with 10 bases aligning to TRBD1. Germline V CDR1 and CDR2: SGHNT, YYREEE (reference sequence). The CDR3 covers 14 residues. V shed 2 bases, J shed 7 bases, and the junction held 5 bases outside the gene matches. The DNA for the CDR3 is TGTGCCAGCAGCTTTGACAGGGGGCTAGTTGGCTACACCTTC. Amino acids: CASSFDRGLVGYTF.

This chain uses TRBV19 with TRBJ1-1, with TRBD1 as a possible D gene (5 bases). Germline loops: CDR1 LNHDA, CDR2 SQIVND (reference sequence). CDR3 size: 16 residues. V lost 3 bases and J 3 bases, leaving 17 bases between the germline ends. DNA of the CDR3: TGTGCCAGTAGTATTGAAGATCGCAGGGTTGACACTGAAGCTTTCTTT. Amino acids: CASSIEDRRVDTEAFF.

This clone was recorded a few times. V gene TRBV19 combines with J gene TRBJ1-5; 8 nucleotides match TRBD1. Germline V gene sequence: CDR1 LNHDA, CDR2 SQIVND (reference sequence). V lost 8 bases to trimming and J lost 1 base; unmatched junction nucleotides: 4. The length of the CDR3 is 14 residues. CDR3 residues: CASQGATSNQPQHF. CDR3 sequence (DNA): TGTGCCAGTCAGGGGGCTACGAGCAATCAGCCCCAGCATTTT.

The rearrangement uses TRBV6-6 and TRBJ2-5; no firm D call. CDR1 and CDR2 from the germline V gene are MNHNY and SVGAGI (reference sequence). This CDR3 is built from 12 residues. The V and J ends lost 0 bases and 5 bases respectively, with 4 bases between them. The DNA for the CDR3 is TGTGCCAGCAGTTACTCGGAGGAGACCCAGTACTTC. It encodes CASSYSEETQYF.

The chain has TRBV23-1 and TRBJ1-6, with unresolved D. TRBV23-1 is an ORF for which the function is uncertain. The CDR3 sequence is 15 residues long. The V end lost 4 bases, the J end lost 0 bases, and 7 bases lay between the germline ends. CDR3 sequence reads: CASSPRSSYNSPLHF. The CDR3 DNA reads as TGCGCCAGCAGTCCCCGCAGCTCCTATAATTCACCCCTCCACTTT.

The genes are TRBV5-4 and TRBJ2-7, with D maybe TRBD2 (7 bases). Germline CDR1 SGHNT, CDR2 YYREEE (reference sequence). Between the trimmed V and J ends, which lost 4 bases and 2 bases, there was a span of 16 bases. The CDR3 spans 15 residues. CDR3 residues: CASSPTGGYTYEQYF. The CDR3, as DNA: TGTGCCAGCAGCCCAACGGGGGGCTACACCTACGAGCAGTACTTC.

The table lists this clone with a count of one. The rearrangement links TRBV7-9 to TRBJ2-1, with 13 bases aligning to TRBD2. Germline values: CDR1 SEHNR, CDR2 FQNEAQ (reference sequence). The CDR3 is 18 amino acids. Trimming at V came to 5 bases and at J to 0 bases, leaving 7 bases not matched to a gene. CDR3 loop: CASSPGLAGASSYNEQFF. The CDR3 DNA reads as TGTGCCAGCAGCCCTGGACTAGCGGGGGCCAGCTCCTACAATGAGCAGTTCTTC.

The V call is TRBV5-1, the J call TRBJ2-2, with TRBD1 identical over 9 bases. The germline V gene has CDR1 SGHRS and CDR2 YFSETQ. The CDR3 loop spans 15 amino acids. Trimming took 3 bases from V and 3 from J; bases not matched to a gene: 3. CDR3 sequence reads: CASSSTGGYTGELFF. The CDR3 DNA follows: TGCGCCAGCAGCTCGACAGGGGGGTACACCGGGGAGCTGTTTTTT.

This clone was picked up a small number of times. The J gene is TRBJ2-1, the V gene TRBV29-1, with TRBD2 matching over 12 bases. This CDR3 has 13 residues. Germline V gene data show CDR1 as SQVTM and CDR2 as ANQGSEA. V dropped 6 bases and J dropped 7; count of bases not matched to a gene: 4. CDR3 loop: CSVSSGGANEQFF. The CDR3, as DNA: TGCAGCGTCTCTAGCGGGGGGGCGAATGAGCAGTTCTTC.

Remarks on this clone: This specimen includes other DNA sequences encoding the same CDR3. This rearrangement joins TRBV4-1 to TRBJ2-5, with TRBD2 identical over 9 bases. The V gene end was trimmed by 4 bases and the J gene end by 4 bases; junction bases not matched to a gene: 7. CDR3 length: 15 residues. Per the germline V gene, CDR1 is MGHRA and CDR2 is YSYEKL. CDR3 sequence reads: CASSRLAGARETQYF. The CDR3 DNA reads as TGCGCCAGCAGCCGTTTAGCGGGGGCTCGAGAGACCCAGTACTTC.

The CDR3 region has the DNA TGTGCCAGCAGTGAATTCCAAGGACAGCAAGAGACCCAGTACTTC. This encodes CASSEFQGQQETQYF. The gene calls are TRBV6-1 and TRBJ2-5; D is perhaps TRBD1 (6 bases). Per germline, CDR1 MNHNS and CDR2 SASEGT. The ends were cut back, 2 bases at V and 2 bases at J, with 12 bases in the middle. The CDR3 runs 15 residues.

This clone has a handful of counts. The chain recombines TRBV15 with TRBJ2-3; the D gene is possibly TRBD1 (6 bases). The germline V gene encodes CDR1 LNHNV and CDR2 YYDKDF (reference sequence). The CDR3 is 16 amino acids. V gave up 5 bases and J gave up 0 bases, with 15 bases separating them. CDR3 sequence reads: CATSWTADLSTDTQYF. CDR3 bases: TGTGCCACCAGCTGGACAGCCGACCTAAGCACAGATACGCAGTATTTT.

Of note for this clone: The same CDR3 is also encoded by other DNA sequences in this sample. The chain carries TRBV2 and TRBJ1-3, with 7 bases matching TRBD1. Unmatched junction bases numbered 2, after V lost 6 bases and J lost 0 bases. The germline V gene has CDR1 SNHLY and CDR2 FYNNEI. This CDR3 has 14 residues. DNA for the CDR3: TGTGCCAGCAGCGACAGGGTCTCTGGAAACACCATATATTTT. Protein product: CASSDRVSGNTIYF.

This clone is a singleton in its sample. The chain links TRBV27 to TRBJ1-2; D possibly corresponds to TRBD1 (6 bases). Trimming cost V 0 bases and J 3 bases, with 14 bases left between them. Germline lookup yields CDR1 MNHEY and CDR2 SMNVEV (reference sequence). This CDR3 has 16 residues. CDR3 nucleotides: TGTGCCAGCAGTTTATCGTCGGCAGGGGCTTACTATGGCTACACCTTC. Translation gives CASSLSSAGAYYGYTF.

The rearrangement joins TRBV27 to TRBJ2-7; TRBD1 matches 8 bases. Germline CDR1 reads MNHEY; CDR2 reads SMNVEV (reference sequence). J was trimmed by 3 bases and V by 5 bases; bases with no gene match: 9. CDR3 length equals 15 residues. Here the CDR3 reads CASSPRQGPIYEQYF. CDR3 DNA sequence: TGTGCCAGCAGTCCACGACAGGGGCCTATCTACGAGCAGTACTTC.

V is TRBV28 and J is TRBJ2-2, with 7 bases matching TRBD2. CDR3 length equals 14 residues. Per the germline V gene, CDR1 is MDHEN and CDR2 is SYDVKM. Losses at the gene ends were 3 bases for V and 3 bases for J; bases not matched to a gene: 1. This CDR3 reads CASSLGGDTGELFF. As DNA, the CDR3 is TGTGCCAGCAGTTTGGGAGGGGACACCGGGGAGCTGTTTTTT.

The CDR3 DNA sequence: TGTGCCAGTAGTATAGATCCAGGCAGGGTCAAAGATACGCAGTATTTT. Its protein is CASSIDPGRVKDTQYF. V usage is TRBV19 and J usage is TRBJ2-3; D is possibly TRBD1 (5 bases). CDR1 LNHDA and CDR2 SQIVND come from the germline V gene (reference sequence). CDR3 length equals 16 residues. V gave up 0 bases and J gave up 5 bases, with 15 bases separating them. The full variable domain, rest sourced from reference TRBV19 and TRBJ2-3, is DGGITQSPKYLFRKEGQNVTLSCEQNLNHDAMYWYRQDPGQGLRLIYYSQIVNDFQKGDIAEGYSVSREKKESFPLTVTSAQKNPTAFYLCASSIDPGRVKDTQYFGPGTRLTVL.

In this sample, this clone turned up a few times. The chain employs TRBV6-6 and TRBJ1-6, with D maybe TRBD1 (5 bases). The V and J ends lost 3 bases and 8 bases respectively, with 11 bases between them. CDR3 length equals 14 residues. The V gene's germline CDR1 is MNHNY and CDR2 SVGAGI (reference sequence). The CDR3 region has the DNA TGTGCCAGCAGTTATTCGGGGGAGGATTCACCCCTCCACTTT. Amino acid sequence: CASSYSGEDSPLHF.

This clone was counted a few times. CDR3 sequence reads: CSSRTSSSEQFF. CDR3 nucleotides: TGCAGCTCAAGGACTAGCTCTAGTGAGCAGTTCTTC. The V gene is TRBV29-1, the J gene TRBJ2-1; 8 nucleotides agree with TRBD2. This CDR3 has 12 residues. Trimming at V came to 8 bases and at J to 9 bases, leaving 9 bases not matched to a gene. Germline CDR1 is SQVTM and CDR2 is ANQGSEA.

This chain uses TRBV7-9 with TRBJ2-5; D is unclear. In germline, CDR1 is SEHNR, CDR2 FQNEAQ (reference sequence). The V end was cut by 1 base, the J end by 1 base, with 10 bases between. The CDR3 covers 15 residues. The CDR3 protein is CASSLDMLCQETQYF. The CDR3 DNA follows: TGTGCCAGCAGCTTAGACATGTTATGCCAAGAGACCCAGTACTTC. The complete variable domain, with remaining parts taken from reference TRBV7-9 and TRBJ2-5, reads DTGVSQNPRHKITKRGQNVTFRCDPISEHNRLYWYRQTLGQGPEFLTYFQNEAQLEKSRLLSDRFSAERPKGSFSTLEIQRTEQGDSAMYLCASSLDMLCQETQYFGPGTRLLVL.